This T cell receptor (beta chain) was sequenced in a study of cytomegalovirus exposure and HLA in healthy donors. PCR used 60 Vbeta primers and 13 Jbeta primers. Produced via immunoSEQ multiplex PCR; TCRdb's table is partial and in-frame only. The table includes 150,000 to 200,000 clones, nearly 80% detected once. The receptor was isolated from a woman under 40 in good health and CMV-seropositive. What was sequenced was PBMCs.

The CDR3 nucleotides read TGTGCCATCATCGGGACTAGCGGGAGCGGGGTTCCCGGGGAGCTGTTTTTT. This sequence encodes CAIIGTSGSGVPGELFF. The V call is TRBV10-3, the J call TRBJ2-2, with 14 bases that match TRBD2. CDR1 and CDR2 from the germline V gene are ENHRY and SYGVKD. V was clipped by 7 bases and J by 6 bases; unmatched bases: 10. This CDR3 contains 17 residues.